The 15 T cell receptor beta chains presented below share a single source sample, sequenced in a study of cytomegalovirus exposure and HLA in healthy donors. Profiling relied on immunoSEQ multiplex PCR, and the TCRdb table lists in-frame clones only, not all of them. The sample carries around 250,000 clones, almost 90% recorded once. The sample comprised PBMCs. Receptor source: a young woman in good health and CMV-seronegative.

CDR3 bases: TGTGCCAGCAGCGCGGGACAGGGGCGACTATATGGCTACACCTTC. Translated: CASSAGQGRLYGYTF. This chain connects TRBV5-6 to TRBJ1-2, with TRBD1 identical over 10 bases. Per the germline V gene, CDR1 is SGHDT and CDR2 is YYEEEE. The CDR3 covers 15 residues. The J segment lost 5 bases and the V segment lost 4 bases, leaving 8 bases of the junction unmatched.

This chain connects TRBV7-6 to TRBJ2-2, with 7 positions matching TRBD2. Germline-derived CDR1 and CDR2 are SGHVS and FNYEAQ. The CDR3 has 16 residues. Trimming removed 3 bases from V and 7 bases from J; junction bases left unmatched: 11. The CDR3, as DNA: TGTGCCAGCAGCTTTTCGGGGGGTTATTCAGGCGGGGAGCTGTTTTTT. It specifies CASSFSGGYSGGELFF.

This sequence joins TRBV28 and TRBJ2-3, with 13 bases that match TRBD2. Losses at the gene ends were 6 bases for V and 10 bases for J; bases not matched to a gene: 7. Germline V gives CDR1 MDHEN, CDR2 SYDVKM. CDR3 length: 14 amino acids. CDR3 amino acids: CASRTSGGRLSQYF. In DNA form, the CDR3 reads TGTGCCAGCAGGACTAGCGGGGGGCGACTATCGCAGTATTTT.

The gene calls are TRBV7-3 and TRBJ1-6; D may be TRBD1 (6 bases). Between the trimmed V and J ends, which lost 4 bases and 6 bases, there was a span of 13 bases. Germline CDR1 and CDR2: SGHTA and FQGTGA. This CDR3 spans 15 amino acids. CDR3 DNA sequence: TGTGCCAGCAGCTCCTCAGGGGTAGTTAATTCACCCCTCCACTTT. This gives the protein CASSSSGVVNSPLHF.

The rearrangement links TRBV29-1 to TRBJ2-1; D is perhaps TRBD1 (6 bases). CDR1 and CDR2 (germline): SQVTM, ANQGSEA. V lost 6 bases and J 16 bases, leaving 19 bases between the germline ends. This CDR3 spans 11 amino acids. The CDR3 sequence: CSVLGQFGSFF. As DNA, the CDR3 is TGCAGCGTGCTAGGACAGTTTGGAAGCTTCTTC.

This clone has a single count. The J gene is TRBJ2-1, the V gene TRBV9, with D perhaps matching TRBD2 (6 bases). The length of the CDR3 is 11 residues. Germline values: CDR1 SGDLS, CDR2 YYNGEE. With 3 bases removed from V and 10 bases from J, the gap between germline ends came to 8 bases. This chain's CDR3 is CASSALAEQFF. In nucleotides, the CDR3 is TGTGCCAGCAGCGCGCTAGCGGAGCAGTTCTTC.

Comments on this clone: Other DNA sequences in the sample encode the same CDR3. The V gene is TRBV6-5, the J gene TRBJ2-2; 9 nucleotides match TRBD1. V shed 6 bases and J 1 base; nucleotides not matched to a gene: 3. This CDR3 is 15 amino acids long. CDR1 MNHEY and CDR2 SVGAGI come from the germline V gene. DNA for the CDR3: TGTGCCAGCAGCTCGGGACAGGGGAACACCGGGGAGCTGTTTTTT. It translates to CASSSGQGNTGELFF.

The V gene is TRBV23-1, the J gene TRBJ2-5, with 10 bases aligning to TRBD2. TRBV23-1 is labeled an ORF, and its function is uncertain. This CDR3 comprises 15 residues. Trimming at V came to 4 bases and at J to 9 bases, leaving 11 bases not matched to a gene. The CDR3 sequence is CASSPRPSGGAAQYF. The DNA of the CDR3 is TGCGCCAGCAGTCCACGCCCCAGCGGGGGGGCGGCCCAGTACTTC.

This chain uses TRBV7-2 with TRBJ2-7; possible D gene TRBD2, 6 bases. The V end was cut by 0 bases, the J end by 5 bases, with 14 bases between. Germline assignment: CDR1 SGHTA and CDR2 FQGNSA. The CDR3 extends over 15 amino acids. In DNA, the CDR3 is TGTGCCAGCAGCTTAGCTGGGACTTTTATTGACGAGCAGTACTTC. This encodes CASSLAGTFIDEQYF.

The chain recombines TRBV5-4 with TRBJ2-5, with D possibly TRBD1 on 5 matching bases. The V gene lost 4 bases and the J gene lost 3 bases, with 7 bases spanning the gap. This CDR3 has 12 amino acids. Germline lookup yields CDR1 SGHNT and CDR2 YYREEE (reference sequence). CDR3 sequence reads: CASSLGEETQYF. The DNA of the CDR3 is TGTGCCAGCAGCCTAGGGGAAGAGACCCAGTACTTC.

The rearrangement links TRBV10-3 to TRBJ2-3, with 9 bases that match TRBD2. Germline CDR1 reads ENHRY; CDR2 reads SYGVKD. Trimming at V came to 7 bases and at J to 1 base, leaving 6 bases not matched to a gene. This CDR3 region has 15 residues. CDR3 amino acids: CAIIAGATGTDTQYF. DNA for the CDR3: TGTGCCATCATAGCGGGGGCTACCGGCACAGATACGCAGTATTTT.

The chain is built from TRBV4-1 and TRBJ1-5, with 7 bases fitting TRBD1. From germline, CDR1 is MGHRA and CDR2 YSYEKL. V gave up 2 bases and J gave up 0 bases; unmatched junction bases: 1. The CDR3 contains 15 residues. This chain's CDR3 is CASSQNRGSNQPQHF. The CDR3 bases are TGCGCCAGCAGCCAAAACAGGGGTAGCAATCAGCCCCAGCATTTT.

The genes are TRBV19 and TRBJ2-2; D remains ambiguous. V lost 10 bases and J 5 bases, leaving 14 bases between the germline ends. This CDR3 spans 13 amino acids. Germline-derived CDR1 and CDR2 are LNHDA and SQIVND (reference sequence). The CDR3 nucleotides read TGTGCCACCGAAGTACTCTCAACCGGGGAGCTGTTTTTT. Translation: CATEVLSTGELFF.

The V call is TRBV19, the J call TRBJ2-1, with 8 bases fitting TRBD2. Germline assignment: CDR1 LNHDA and CDR2 SQIVND (reference sequence). CDR3 size: 14 residues. The V segment lost 5 bases and the J segment 5 bases; nucleotides outside the gene matches: 5. CDR3 DNA: TGTGCCAGTAGTCTTGGACTAGCCAACAATGAGCAGTTCTTC. It yields the protein CASSLGLANNEQFF.

V and J are TRBV29-1 and TRBJ2-7, with D perhaps TRBD2 (6 bases). V was trimmed by 1 base and J by 6 bases, leaving 10 bases between them. The germline CDR1 and CDR2 sequences are SQVTM and ANQGSEA. The CDR3 loop spans 12 amino acids. The CDR3, as DNA: TGCAGCGTTGAAGTGGGGGGAACCGAGCAGTACTTC. This encodes CSVEVGGTEQYF.